This T cell receptor (beta chain) appears in the sequencing data of a study of CD8 T cells in ankylosing spondylitis. The germline gives CDR1 DFQATT, CDR2 SNEGSKA (reference sequence). This CDR3 has 15 amino acids. V was pared by 1 base and J by 3 bases, with 8 bases of the junction left unmatched. In this sample, this clonotype turned up many times. Its specificity is unknown. TCRdb passed the 5' RACE reads through MiXCR, listing each CDR3 protein once. This table has more than 150,000 distinct CDR3 sequences, about 20% appearing once. Broader study findings: According to the report, clones linked to the disease were significantly enriched in matched synovial fluid samples taken from ankylosing spondylitis patients.

J is TRBJ1-2 and V is TRBV20-1, with 7 bases lining up with TRBD1. Sequenced: blood, either unsorted or a sorted T cell fraction (not recorded which). The clonotype was recovered from a male donor between 10 and 30 years old with ankylosing spondylitis or in good health (not recorded which). The CDR3 reads CSARAPGGQYYGYTF. The DNA of the CDR3 is TGCAGTGCTAGAGCACCGGGGGGACAGTACTATGGCTACACCTTC.